Reported below is one TCR beta chain. Antigen specificity is unknown. This specimen belongs to a study of cytomegalovirus exposure and HLA in healthy donors. Whole-study results and caveats: Testing in vitro showed a few CMV-associated chains specific for CMV antigens. TCR beta chains numbering more than 150 were designated cytomegalovirus-associated.

Assay: immunoSEQ multiplex PCR; the TCRdb copy retains only in-frame clones and omits some. The sample contains around 180,000 clones, about 83% of which appear only once. The CDR3 sequence is 14 residues long. The V end lost 5 bases, the J end lost 3 bases, and 11 bases lay between the germline ends. Germline assignment: CDR1 LNHDA and CDR2 SQIVND (reference sequence). The specimen sequenced was PBMCs. The chain joins TRBV19 to TRBJ1-3; D is uncertain. The receptor's source is a woman under 30 in good health and CMV-seronegative. The chain's CDR3 is CASSPQAYGNTIYF. The CDR3 nucleotides are TGTGCCAGTAGTCCGCAGGCGTATGGAAACACCATATATTTT.